These 20 T cell receptor beta chains originate from one sample sequenced in a study of blood T cells in healthy people across ages. The authors ran a second PCR of about 7 to 11 cycles using a sample-barcoded 5' primer and a J-beta primer mix. TCRdb ran MiXCR on the 5' RACE reads and lists one entry per CDR3 protein. The sample includes about 1,600,000 distinct CDR3 sequences, roughly 45% of them seen just once. Sequencing input: blood. These receptors all stem from a woman between 18 and 29 years old in good health.

The chain is built from TRBV5-1 and TRBJ2-1; TRBD2 matches at 13 bases. This CDR3 has 16 residues. Germline CDR1 is SGHRS and CDR2 is YFSETQ. Germline trimming cut 0 bases from V and 7 bases from J; bases unmatched to any gene: 4. The CDR3 DNA reads as TGCGCCAGCAGCTTGGAGACTAGCGGGAGGAGTAATGAGCAGTTCTTC. Its protein is CASSLETSGRSNEQFF.

This clonotype showed up just a few times. The chain is built from TRBV29-1 and TRBJ2-7, with D perhaps TRBD1 (6 bases). The CDR3 spans 12 residues. V lost 6 bases and J 4 bases, leaving 13 bases between the germline ends. The germline V gene has CDR1 SQVTM and CDR2 ANQGSEA. The CDR3: CSVGQPGYEQYF. The CDR3 DNA is TGCAGCGTCGGACAGCCCGGGTACGAGCAGTACTTC.

The rearrangement uses TRBV14 and TRBJ1-6; a weak D match, TRBD1 (6 bases). V gave up 0 bases and J gave up 7 bases, with 10 bases separating them. Germline V gene sequence: CDR1 SGHDN, CDR2 FVKESK. The CDR3 spans 15 residues. DNA for the CDR3: TGTGCCAGCAGCCAAGACGGGGGCTTCAATTCACCCCTCCACTTT. Its protein is CASSQDGGFNSPLHF. The full variable domain, completed using reference TRBV14 and TRBJ1-6, is EAGVTQFPSHSVIEKGQTVTLRCDPISGHDNLYWYRRVMGKEIKFLLHFVKESKQDESGMPNNRFLAERTGGTYSTLKVQPAELEDSGVYFCASSQDGGFNSPLHFGNGTRLTVT.

This chain connects TRBV27 to TRBJ2-5, with D unresolved. The CDR3 spans 12 residues. V dropped 8 bases and J dropped 5 bases, with 12 bases sitting between them. Germline CDR1 and CDR2: MNHEY and SMNVEV (reference sequence). CDR3 bases: TGTGCCAGCGGCCCAATCGCGGAGACCCAGTACTTC. Translation: CASGPIAETQYF.

The chain combines TRBV6-5 with TRBJ2-3; the D gene is possibly TRBD2 (6 bases). Germline-derived CDR1 and CDR2 are MNHEY and SVGAGI. The CDR3 loop spans 15 amino acids. The V gene lost 5 bases and the J gene lost 4 bases, with 16 bases spanning the gap. CDR3 sequence: CASSRTGGIPDTQYF. The DNA of the CDR3 is TGTGCCAGCAGTCGAACCGGGGGAATCCCAGATACGCAGTATTTT.

CDR3 residues: CASSSVSGGEGEQFF. The CDR3 nucleotides are TGTGCCAGCAGTTCTGTTAGCGGGGGTGAAGGTGAGCAGTTCTTC. The rearrangement uses TRBV6-6 and TRBJ2-1; 9 nucleotides line up with TRBD2. CDR3 length: 15 amino acids. V lost 4 bases, J lost 9 bases, and 10 bases stayed unmatched. Germline assignment: CDR1 MNHNY and CDR2 SVGAGI (reference sequence).

The rearrangement links TRBV29-1 to TRBJ2-1, with 8 positions matching TRBD2. Germline V gene data show CDR1 as SQVTM and CDR2 as ANQGSEA. The CDR3 length is 17 residues. Trimming took 5 bases from V and 0 from J; bases not matched to a gene: 12. This CDR3 reads CSVLTAGAKSSYNEQFF. The CDR3 coding sequence is TGCAGCGTTTTGACAGCGGGGGCAAAGAGCTCCTACAATGAGCAGTTCTTC.

The rearrangement uses TRBV5-5 and TRBJ1-1; D not resolved. V shed 2 bases and J shed 0 bases, with 14 bases lying between them. The germline gives CDR1 SGHKS, CDR2 YYEKEE (reference sequence). The CDR3 spans 16 residues. CDR3 bases: TGTGCCAGCAGCTTTATGCAGAAGCGGATGAACACTGAAGCTTTCTTT. Translating gives CASSFMQKRMNTEAFF. The whole variable domain, remainder taken from reference TRBV5-5 and TRBJ1-1, is DAGVTQSPTHLIKTRGQQVTLRCSPISGHKSVSWYQQVLGQGPQFIFQYYEKEERGRGNFPDRFSARQFPNYSSELNVNALLLGDSALYLCASSFMQKRMNTEAFFGQGTRLTVV.

This clonotype was seen a handful of times. The rearrangement links TRBV29-1 to TRBJ2-7; no clear D gene. This CDR3 has 11 residues. The ends were cut back, 7 bases at V and 7 bases at J, with 14 bases in the middle. The germline CDR1 and CDR2 sequences are SQVTM and ANQGSEA. CDR3 loop: CSGGYLGEQYF. The CDR3 bases are TGCAGCGGTGGGTATCTAGGGGAGCAGTACTTC.

This clonotype has a handful of counts. The chain employs TRBV12-3 or TRBV12-4 and TRBJ2-3; 7 bases are a match to TRBD1. V was pared by 6 bases and J by 2 bases, with 8 bases of the junction left unmatched. The CDR3 is made up of 15 amino acids. CDR3 in DNA: TGTGCCAGCAGGCGTACAGGGGACCACACAGATACGCAGTATTTT. Translation: CASRRTGDHTDTQYF.

Only a few counts were recorded for this clonotype. The chain joins TRBV4-2 to TRBJ2-7, with D uncertain. The germline V and J ends were trimmed by 4 bases and 6 bases, with 16 bases remaining between them. Germline CDR1 and CDR2: LGHNA and YNFKEQ. This CDR3 contains 14 residues. The CDR3 here is CASSREVTFSEQYF. The DNA for the CDR3 is TGTGCCAGCAGCCGAGAAGTTACTTTTTCCGAGCAGTACTTC.

The gene calls are TRBV28 and TRBJ2-7, with TRBD1 matching 7 bases. Trimming cost V 10 bases and J 3 bases; bases outside gene matches: 9. Germline-derived CDR1 and CDR2 are MDHEN and SYDVKM. The CDR3 contains 13 residues. The CDR3, as DNA: TGTGCCACAAAAAAAGGGGGCCTCTACGAGCAGTACTTC. It codes for CATKKGGLYEQYF. The whole variable domain, filled in from reference TRBV28 and TRBJ2-7, reads DVKVTQSSRYLVKRTGEKVFLECVQDMDHENMFWYRQDPGLGLRLIYFSYDVKMKEKGDIPEGYSVSREKKERFSLILESASTNQTSMYLCATKKGGLYEQYFGPGTRLTVT.

This chain joins TRBV20-1 and TRBJ2-1; TRBD2 agrees at 10 bases. V lost 3 bases and J lost 7; bases outside the gene matches: 6. Germline V gene data show CDR1 as DFQATT and CDR2 as SNEGSKA (reference sequence). The CDR3 totals 14 residues. The CDR3 protein is CSASLAGGNNEQFF. The CDR3 DNA is TGCAGTGCTAGTTTAGCGGGAGGCAATAATGAGCAGTTCTTC.

This clonotype was found a few times. The chain uses TRBV6-1 and TRBJ1-1, with D maybe TRBD1 (5 bases). Trimming took off 4 bases at V and 7 bases at J, with 13 bases between the two ends. CDR3 length: 13 residues. CDR1 MNHNS and CDR2 SASEGT come from the germline V gene. CDR3 amino acids: CASSGYQGGEAFF. CDR3 DNA sequence: TGTGCCAGCAGTGGGTATCAGGGCGGTGAAGCTTTCTTT.

This clonotype came up a few times. This chain joins TRBV5-1 and TRBJ2-5; 9 bases fit TRBD1. V trimming: 2 bases; J trimming: 3 bases; junction bases outside the gene matches: 5. The CDR3 covers 15 residues. CDR1 SGHRS and CDR2 YFSETQ come from the germline V gene. The CDR3 nucleotides are TGCGCCAGCAGCTTATGGACAGGGGCTAAAGAGACCCAGTACTTC. It yields the protein CASSLWTGAKETQYF.

V is TRBV12-3 or TRBV12-4 and J is TRBJ2-3; D perhaps matches TRBD2 (5 bases). This CDR3 has 12 amino acids. The germline V and J ends were trimmed by 2 bases and 6 bases, with 6 bases remaining between them. The DNA for the CDR3 is TGTGCCAGCAGTTTACGGAGGGATACGCAGTATTTT. Protein sequence: CASSLRRDTQYF.

The J gene is TRBJ2-5, the V gene TRBV6-5, with D uncertain. The germline V and J ends were trimmed by 9 bases and 2 bases, with 10 bases remaining between them. The length of the CDR3 is 12 residues. Germline V gene lookup returns CDR1 MNHEY and CDR2 SVGAGI. The CDR3 DNA follows: TGTGCCAGGTTTTGGCGACAAGAGACCCAGTACTTC. Amino acid sequence: CARFWRQETQYF.

This chain links TRBV20-1 with TRBJ2-1; 9 nucleotides align to TRBD2. The CDR3 totals 15 residues. V shed 0 bases, J shed 3 bases, and the junction held 3 bases outside the gene matches. Germline V gene lookup returns CDR1 DFQATT and CDR2 SNEGSKA (reference sequence). CDR3 nucleotides: TGCAGTGCTAGAGAGACTAGCGGACTCTACAATGAGCAGTTCTTC. Translation: CSARETSGLYNEQFF.

The J gene is TRBJ2-3, the V gene TRBV7-2; 9 nucleotides line up with TRBD2. Trimming at V came to 5 bases and at J to 6 bases, leaving 12 bases not matched to a gene. The germline CDR1 and CDR2 sequences are SGHTA and FQGNSA. The length of the CDR3 is 16 residues. CDR3 protein: CASSRKTSGYGDTQYF. CDR3 sequence (DNA): TGTGCCAGCAGCCGGAAAACTAGCGGGTACGGGGATACGCAGTATTTT.

V and J are TRBV2 and TRBJ2-1; D perhaps matches TRBD2 (5 bases). Deletions cut 6 bases from V and 6 bases from J, with 9 bases between. The V gene's germline CDR1 is SNHLY and CDR2 FYNNEI. CDR3 size: 12 residues. This chain's CDR3 is CASREVANEQFF. DNA for the CDR3: TGTGCCAGCAGGGAGGTAGCCAATGAGCAGTTCTTC.